The 29 T cell receptor beta chains below come from one sample, sequenced in a study of blood T cell repertoires in COVID-19. Sequencing used immunoSEQ multiplex PCR; TCRdb keeps in-frame clones, though not all of them. The data show about 130,000 clones, roughly nine tenths seen once. Sequencing was done on a sample of peripheral blood. These receptor sequences come from a woman in her sixties or seventies with COVID-19, enrolled during active disease.

The chain has TRBV10-3 and TRBJ1-1; possibly TRBD1 for D (5 bases). This CDR3 is built from 13 residues. Trimming pared 7 bases from V and 3 bases from J, leaving 12 bases between. CDR1 ENHRY and CDR2 SYGVKD come from the germline V gene. The CDR3 loop is CAITIREDTEAFF. In DNA form, the CDR3 reads TGTGCCATCACCATCAGGGAAGACACTGAAGCTTTCTTT.

V is TRBV6-4 and J is TRBJ1-2; 9 bases match TRBD1. V gave up 0 bases and J gave up 2 bases; unmatched junction bases: 1. The CDR3 length is 15 residues. Germline V gene lookup returns CDR1 MRHNA and CDR2 SNTAGT. Here the CDR3 reads CASSDSGTGNYGYTF. CDR3 DNA sequence: TGTGCCAGCAGTGACTCTGGGACAGGGAACTATGGCTACACCTTC.

This clone showed up just a few times. V and J are TRBV24-1 and TRBJ2-1; D gene unclear. V was cut by 7 bases and J by 3 bases, with 3 bases left in between. From germline, CDR1 is KGHDR and CDR2 SFDVKD. The CDR3 is 11 amino acids. CDR3 residues: CATSLYNEQFF. CDR3 sequence (DNA): TGTGCCACCAGCCTCTACAATGAGCAGTTCTTC.

The J gene is TRBJ1-1, the V gene TRBV3-1 (or the pseudogene TRBV3-2); TRBD1 aligns across 10 bases. CDR1 and CDR2 from the germline V gene are LGHDT and YNNKEL (reference sequence). This CDR3 is built from 15 residues. V dropped 4 bases and J dropped 3; count of bases not matched to a gene: 5. Here the CDR3 DNA reads TGTGCCAGCAGCCCGCGGACAGGGGGGGACACTGAAGCTTTCTTT. Amino acid sequence: CASSPRTGGDTEAFF.

CDR3 bases: TGCGCCAGCAGCTTGGGTGGCCCCTACGAGCAGTACTTC. Amino acids: CASSLGGPYEQYF. The chain has TRBV5-1 and TRBJ2-7; D not resolved. Looked up from germline, CDR1 is SGHRS and CDR2 is YFSETQ. V dropped 0 bases and J dropped 2 bases, with 6 bases sitting between them. This CDR3 contains 13 residues. Full variable domain (outside the CDR3, taken from reference TRBV5-1 and TRBJ2-7): KAGVTQTPRYLIKTRGQQVTLSCSPISGHRSVSWYQQTPGQGLQFLFEYFSETQRNKGNFPGRFSGRQFSNSRSEMNVSTLELGDSALYLCASSLGGPYEQYFGPGTRLTVT.

The chain couples TRBV5-1 to TRBJ1-2; TRBD1 matches 9 bases. After removal of 0 bases from V and 8 bases from J, the junction contained 8 bases not matched to a gene. The CDR3 is 15 amino acids. Per the germline V gene, CDR1 is SGHRS and CDR2 is YFSETQ. The CDR3 sequence: CASSLGGQGLKGYTF. For the CDR3, the DNA is TGCGCCAGCAGCTTGGGGGGACAGGGTCTAAAGGGCTACACCTTC. The whole variable domain, filled in from reference TRBV5-1 and TRBJ1-2, reads KAGVTQTPRYLIKTRGQQVTLSCSPISGHRSVSWYQQTPGQGLQFLFEYFSETQRNKGNFPGRFSGRQFSNSRSEMNVSTLELGDSALYLCASSLGGQGLKGYTFGSGTRLTVV.

On this clone: Relative to the germline gene, one junction end is altered; a read error may explain this. Other DNA variants within this sample encode the same CDR3. The CDR3 DNA is TGCGCCAGCAGCTCGTTTTCCGGGACAGGGTACTTGGAGCAGTACTTC. It specifies CASSSFSGTGYLEQYF. V gene TRBV5-4 combines with J gene TRBJ2-7, with 9 bases aligning to TRBD1. The CDR3 runs 16 residues. Germline V CDR1 and CDR2: SGHNT, YYREEE (reference sequence).

The V call is TRBV4-2, the J call TRBJ2-5, with D maybe TRBD2 (5 bases). With 1 base removed from V and 1 base from J, the gap between germline ends came to 13 bases. The CDR3 is 16 amino acids. The germline V gene encodes CDR1 LGHNA and CDR2 YNFKEQ. In nucleotides, the CDR3 is TGTGCCAGCAGCCAAGTCAACGCGGCGGGCCAAGAGACCCAGTACTTC. This sequence encodes CASSQVNAAGQETQYF.

This clone appeared a single time. DNA of the CDR3: TGTGCCAGCAGTTTAAGCCCAGGCGGAGGCTTGGAGACCCAGTACTTC. This sequence encodes CASSLSPGGGLETQYF. The V and J genes are TRBV28 and TRBJ2-5; possibly TRBD2 for D (5 bases). Between the trimmed V and J ends, which lost 2 bases and 5 bases, there was a span of 18 bases. This CDR3 has 16 amino acids. CDR1 is MDHEN and CDR2 is SYDVKM in the germline V gene. Full variable domain (remainder filled in from reference TRBV28 and TRBJ2-5): DVKVTQSSRYLVKRTGEKVFLECVQDMDHENMFWYRQDPGLGLRLIYFSYDVKMKEKGDIPEGYSVSREKKERFSLILESASTNQTSMYLCASSLSPGGGLETQYFGPGTRLLVL.

The chain employs TRBV11-2 and TRBJ1-2; tentatively, D is TRBD1 (6 bases). Germline V CDR1 and CDR2: SGHAT, FQNNGV. This CDR3 has 14 amino acids. V lost 2 bases to trimming and J lost 4 bases, with 11 bases between them. CDR3 sequence: CASSLMGAVYGYTF. The CDR3 nucleotides are TGTGCCAGCAGCTTAATGGGGGCTGTCTATGGCTACACCTTC.

This clone was found once. The chain uses TRBV6-1 and TRBJ2-3; D is undetermined. Between the trimmed V and J ends, which lost 2 bases and 0 bases, there was a span of 6 bases. The CDR3 covers 14 residues. CDR1 and CDR2 (germline): MNHNS, SASEGT. CDR3 in DNA: TGTGCCAGCAGTGAACTTCTTAGCACAGATACGCAGTATTTT. Amino acid sequence: CASSELLSTDTQYF.

V usage is TRBV6-5 and J usage is TRBJ1-1; a possible D gene is TRBD1 (6 bases). With 6 bases removed from V and 4 bases from J, the gap between germline ends came to 15 bases. Germline V gene lookup returns CDR1 MNHEY and CDR2 SVGAGI. The CDR3 is 14 residues long. CDR3 residues: CASRSGEGGTEAFF. DNA of the CDR3: TGTGCCAGCAGATCGGGGGAGGGGGGCACTGAAGCTTTCTTT.

The chain has TRBV5-6 and TRBJ2-2, with no clear D. Germline V gene lookup returns CDR1 SGHDT and CDR2 YYEEEE. This CDR3 region has 12 residues. V lost 2 bases and J lost 6, with 5 bases in between. The CDR3 here is CASSFGAGELFF. The CDR3 nucleotides read TGTGCCAGCAGCTTTGGAGCCGGGGAGCTGTTTTTT. The full variable domain, in which reference TRBV5-6 and TRBJ2-2 provide the parts outside the CDR3, is DAGVTQSPTHLIKTRGQQVTLRCSPKSGHDTVSWYQQALGQGPQFIFQYYEEEERQRGNFPDRFSGHQFPNYSSELNVNALLLGDSALYLCASSFGAGELFFGEGSRLTVL.

This clone was detected only once. This chain links TRBV6-5 with TRBJ2-7; no reliable D call. The CDR3 extends over 16 amino acids. The ends were cut back, 0 bases at V and 2 bases at J, with 14 bases in the middle. Germline-derived CDR1 and CDR2 are MNHEY and SVGAGI. For the CDR3, the DNA is TGTGCCAGCAGTTACTCGGAGTCGCGTACTACCTACGAGCAGTACTTC. This translates into CASSYSESRTTYEQYF.

The chain carries TRBV30 and TRBJ2-2; 7 positions agree with TRBD1. Looked up from germline, CDR1 is GTSNPN and CDR2 is SVGIG (reference sequence). The CDR3 totals 14 residues. V shed 3 bases, J shed 1 base, and the junction held 2 bases outside the gene matches. The CDR3 coding sequence is TGTGCCTGGAGCCGACAGGGGAACACCGGGGAGCTGTTTTTT. Its translation: CAWSRQGNTGELFF. The whole variable domain, filled in from reference TRBV30 and TRBJ2-2, reads SQTIHQWPATLVQPVGSPLSLECTVEGTSNPNLYWYRQAAGRGLQLLFYSVGIGQISSEVPQNLSASRPQDRQFILSSKKLLLSDSGFYLCAWSRQGNTGELFFGEGSRLTVL.

This chain connects TRBV7-3 to TRBJ2-1; a weak D match, TRBD1 (6 bases). Trimming cost V 5 bases and J 7 bases, with 18 bases left between them. Looked up from germline, CDR1 is SGHTA and CDR2 is FQGTGA. The CDR3 has 15 residues. CDR3: CASSPAWGPGNEQFF. The CDR3, as DNA: TGTGCCAGCAGCCCCGCATGGGGGCCGGGGAATGAGCAGTTCTTC.

V gene TRBV2 combines with J gene TRBJ1-4; tentative D call: TRBD1 (6 bases). The V end was cut by 6 bases, the J end by 4 bases, with 15 bases between. This CDR3 spans 15 amino acids. Germline loops: CDR1 SNHLY, CDR2 FYNNEI. The CDR3 loop is CASSGTGFVNEKLFF. The CDR3 DNA reads as TGTGCCAGCAGCGGAACAGGGTTCGTTAATGAAAAACTGTTTTTT.

The chain employs TRBV19 and TRBJ1-1; possibly TRBD1 for D (5 bases). The germline V gene has CDR1 LNHDA and CDR2 SQIVND (reference sequence). Trimming stripped 6 bases from V and 4 bases from J, with 15 bases between. The CDR3 spans 14 residues. CDR3 DNA sequence: TGTGCCAGTAGCACCGGAGGGGTCGGCACTGAAGCTTTCTTT. It specifies CASSTGGVGTEAFF.

The V and J genes are TRBV5-1 and TRBJ1-1; a weak D match, TRBD1 (5 bases). Trimming took off 0 bases at V and 3 bases at J, with 9 bases between the two ends. Germline V CDR1 and CDR2: SGHRS, YFSETQ. This CDR3 comprises 14 residues. The CDR3 region has the DNA TGCGCCAGCAGCTTGGTTGACAGTGACACTGAAGCTTTCTTT. Protein product: CASSLVDSDTEAFF.

J is TRBJ1-2 and V is TRBV9, with D maybe TRBD1 (5 bases). CDR3 length equals 15 residues. Germline CDR1 and CDR2: SGDLS and YYNGEE. Trimming pared 0 bases from V and 4 bases from J, leaving 13 bases between. CDR3 nucleotide sequence: TGTGCCAGCAGCGTAGAAGGGGCCTCTGCCTATGGCTACACCTTC. Its protein product is CASSVEGASAYGYTF.

The chain combines TRBV5-6 with TRBJ1-1, with TRBD1 identical over 10 bases. The length of the CDR3 is 14 residues. From germline, CDR1 is SGHDT and CDR2 YYEEEE. The ends lost 4 bases at V and 7 bases at J; junction bases unmatched: 7. The CDR3 spells CASSVTGGADEAFF. The CDR3 DNA reads TGTGCCAGCAGCGTGACAGGGGGCGCGGATGAAGCTTTCTTT.

The V and J genes are TRBV2 and TRBJ2-7; the D gene is possibly TRBD1 (6 bases). Germline CDR1 reads SNHLY; CDR2 reads FYNNEI. Trimming took 0 bases from V and 12 from J, leaving 12 bases between them. This CDR3 has 12 amino acids. CDR3 loop: CASSEAARGMYF. The DNA for the CDR3 is TGTGCCAGCAGTGAAGCCGCGAGGGGGATGTACTTC.

As to this clone: The same CDR3 arises from other DNA sequences in this sample as well. V and J are TRBV18 and TRBJ1-1, with 7 nucleotides matching TRBD1. V shed 1 base, J shed 2 bases, and the junction held 1 base outside the gene matches. Germline V gene lookup returns CDR1 KGHSH and CDR2 LQKENI. The length of the CDR3 is 14 residues. The CDR3 bases are TGTGCCAGCTCACCACGACAGGGTAACACTGAAGCTTTCTTT. It yields the protein CASSPRQGNTEAFF. The full variable domain, in which reference TRBV18 and TRBJ1-1 provide the parts outside the CDR3, is NAGVMQNPRHLVRRRGQEARLRCSPMKGHSHVYWYRQLPEEGLKFMVYLQKENIIDESGMPKERFSAEFPKEGPSILRIQQVVRGDSAAYFCASSPRQGNTEAFFGQGTRLTVV.

The chain employs TRBV24-1 and TRBJ1-5, with 7 positions matching TRBD1. V was pared by 5 bases and J by 3 bases, with 3 bases of the junction left unmatched. Germline lookup yields CDR1 KGHDR and CDR2 SFDVKD. The length of the CDR3 is 14 residues. The DNA of the CDR3 is TGTGCCACCAGTGCGACAGGGAACAATCAGCCCCAGCATTTT. As protein: CATSATGNNQPQHF.

V usage is TRBV5-8 and J usage is TRBJ1-6, with unresolved D. The CDR3 has 17 residues. Trimming took off 2 bases at V and 2 bases at J, with 14 bases between the two ends. From germline, CDR1 is SGHTS and CDR2 YDEGEE. The CDR3: CASSFHPGTTYNSPLHF. The CDR3 DNA is TGTGCCAGCAGCTTTCACCCAGGAACCACCTATAATTCACCCCTCCACTTT.

The V gene is TRBV19, the J gene TRBJ1-1, with D perhaps matching TRBD1 (6 bases). This CDR3 spans 15 amino acids. Deletions cut 3 bases from V and 5 bases from J, with 16 bases between. Germline V lookup: CDR1 LNHDA, CDR2 SQIVND (reference sequence). CDR3 bases: TGTGCCAGTAGTATCGGGGGGGGCCATAGGACTGAAGCTTTCTTT. Encoded protein: CASSIGGGHRTEAFF.

The CDR3 loop reads CASSLGLAGLNQETQYF. CDR3 bases: TGCGCCAGCAGCTTGGGCCTAGCGGGGTTGAACCAAGAGACCCAGTACTTC. The V call is TRBV5-1, the J call TRBJ2-5; the match to TRBD2 covers 9 bases. The CDR3 is made up of 17 amino acids. CDR1 is SGHRS and CDR2 is YFSETQ in the germline V gene. V lost 0 bases to trimming and J lost 0 bases; unmatched junction nucleotides: 6.

The chain recombines TRBV7-2 with TRBJ1-5; 8 bases agree with TRBD1. Germline CDR1 reads SGHTA; CDR2 reads FQGNSA. This CDR3 is built from 15 residues. V lost 2 bases and J lost 6; bases outside the gene matches: 6. CDR3 coding DNA: TGTGCCAGCAGCTTACTCGGACAGGGTGGTCAGCCCCAGCATTTT. As protein: CASSLLGQGGQPQHF.

The chain has TRBV19 and TRBJ2-4; possibly TRBD2 for D (5 bases). The CDR3 is 14 amino acids. Germline lookup yields CDR1 LNHDA and CDR2 SQIVND (reference sequence). V gave up 7 bases and J gave up 4 bases, with 14 bases separating them. The CDR3 sequence is CASTPAGEKNIQYF. The CDR3 region has the DNA TGTGCCAGTACTCCGGCTGGGGAGAAAAACATTCAGTACTTC.